A single sample is the source of the 27 T cell receptor beta chains below, sequenced in a study of T cells in Graves' hyperthyroidism and ophthalmopathy. The TCR beta CDR3 regions underwent amplification using RNA transcripts as the source. A first-round RT-PCR of the TCR CDR3 used the HTBI primer set. TCRdb reprocessed the multiplex PCR reads via MiXCR and lists one record per CDR3 protein. Of under 250,000 distinct CDR3 sequences in the sample, approximately 23% were seen once. The source material was blood. The receptor source for this set is a woman aged 40 to 50 with Graves' ophthalmopathy.

The chain links TRBV30 to TRBJ2-5; no clear D. V was trimmed by 2 bases and J by 2 bases, leaving 9 bases between them. Germline CDR1 and CDR2: GTSNPN and SVGIG (reference sequence). The CDR3 is 13 residues long. The CDR3 loop is CAWSRARQETQYF. DNA of the CDR3: TGTGCCTGGAGTAGGGCGAGACAAGAGACCCAGTACTTC.

This clonotype was seen at least ten times. The chain carries TRBV27 and TRBJ2-7; 9 positions agree with TRBD2. Germline V gives CDR1 MNHEY, CDR2 SMNVEV (reference sequence). Germline trimming cut 4 bases from V and 2 bases from J; bases unmatched to any gene: 9. The CDR3 has 16 amino acids. The CDR3 spells CASSSALAGVPYEQYF. CDR3 coding DNA: TGTGCCAGCAGTTCGGCTTTAGCGGGGGTACCCTACGAGCAGTACTTC.

The chain links TRBV15 to TRBJ2-5; D is possibly TRBD2 (5 bases). This CDR3 is built from 13 residues. Trimming removed 5 bases at V and 5 bases at J, with 12 bases between. Germline CDR1 is LNHNV and CDR2 is YYDKDF (reference sequence). In DNA form, the CDR3 reads TGTGCCACCAGCGAGTGGGCGGGTGAGACCCAGTACTTC. Its protein product is CATSEWAGETQYF.

This clonotype was recorded many times. The chain employs TRBV20-1 and TRBJ2-5; TRBD2 matches 7 bases. Germline V CDR1 and CDR2: DFQATT, SNEGSKA (reference sequence). Trimming removed 4 bases from V and 5 bases from J; junction bases left unmatched: 4. The CDR3 runs 12 residues. CDR3 amino acids: CSATAGMETQYF. CDR3 nucleotide sequence: TGCAGTGCTACAGCGGGAATGGAGACCCAGTACTTC.

This clonotype has at least ten counts. The chain joins TRBV5-1 to TRBJ2-2; 8 bases match TRBD2. Germline CDR1 is SGHRS and CDR2 is YFSETQ. V shed 3 bases and J 5 bases; nucleotides not matched to a gene: 6. There are 15 residues in the CDR3. The CDR3 region has the DNA TGCGCCAGCAGCTATAGCGGGATCTCGACCGGGGAGCTGTTTTTT. Translating gives CASSYSGISTGELFF.

This clonotype came up many times. The V and J genes are TRBV19 and TRBJ2-7; D is perhaps TRBD2 (5 bases). The germline V and J ends were trimmed by 4 bases and 6 bases, with 13 bases remaining between them. This CDR3 has 13 amino acids. The germline gives CDR1 LNHDA, CDR2 SQIVND (reference sequence). CDR3 sequence: CASSTPPGTEQYF. Here the CDR3 DNA reads TGTGCCAGTAGTACTCCTCCGGGAACCGAGCAGTACTTC.

This clonotype showed up many times. The rearrangement uses TRBV6-5 and TRBJ2-5; TRBD2 matches at 7 bases. With 3 bases clipped from V and 2 bases from J, the junction kept 12 bases outside the gene matches. This CDR3 comprises 17 residues. Germline V gives CDR1 MNHEY, CDR2 SVGAGI. The CDR3 reads CASSYSFRLAEQETQYF. CDR3 in DNA: TGTGCCAGCAGTTATTCCTTTCGACTAGCCGAACAAGAGACCCAGTACTTC.

This chain connects TRBV12-3 or TRBV12-4 to TRBJ1-3; D is unresolved. This CDR3 comprises 11 residues. V gave up 2 bases and J gave up 9 bases, with 5 bases separating them. The CDR3 spells CASSLMGTIYF. CDR3 in DNA: TGTGCCAGCAGTTTAATGGGCACCATATATTTT.

This clonotype has a count of ten or more. The V gene is TRBV29-1, the J gene TRBJ2-7, with TRBD2 matching 8 bases. Trimming cost V 3 bases and J 6 bases; bases outside gene matches: 13. The CDR3 consists of 15 residues. CDR1 is SQVTM, CDR2 ANQGSEA, per germline. The CDR3 region is CSVEPPGGVNGEQYF. Written as DNA, the CDR3 is TGCAGCGTTGAGCCTCCCGGGGGGGTTAACGGCGAGCAGTACTTC.

V is TRBV24-1 and J is TRBJ2-7; the match to TRBD2 covers 9 bases. The germline gives CDR1 KGHDR, CDR2 SFDVKD. This CDR3 comprises 16 residues. V was clipped by 2 bases and J by 7 bases; unmatched bases: 11. CDR3 in amino acids: CATSDSLGSGSKEQYF. The CDR3 DNA is TGTGCCACCAGTGATTCCCTGGGTAGCGGGAGTAAGGAGCAGTACTTC.

This clonotype has ten or more counts. The junction and the germline gene differ at one end; a read error may be behind it. V is TRBV20-1 and J is TRBJ2-5; TRBD2 matches 7 bases. Germline values: CDR1 DFQATT, CDR2 SNEGSKA (reference sequence). The CDR3 has 14 residues. The CDR3 DNA sequence: TGCAGTGCTAAAAACCGGGACTACCAAGAGGCCCAGTACTTC. It codes for CSAKNRDYQEAQYF.

The chain has TRBV5-1 and TRBJ2-7; D possibly corresponds to TRBD1 (6 bases). This CDR3 region has 15 residues. Per the germline V gene, CDR1 is SGHRS and CDR2 is YFSETQ. The ends were cut back, 1 base at V and 2 bases at J, with 13 bases in the middle. CDR3 residues: CASSLYRQDPYEQYF. The CDR3 bases are TGCGCCAGCAGCTTGTACCGACAGGACCCCTACGAGCAGTACTTC.

This clonotype was seen many times. The chain recombines TRBV20-1 with TRBJ1-2; TRBD1 might be the D (6 bases). The CDR3 is 13 amino acids. The ends were cut back, 3 bases at V and 2 bases at J, with 10 bases in the middle. Germline V gene data show CDR1 as DFQATT and CDR2 as SNEGSKA (reference sequence). CDR3 in DNA: TGCAGTGCTAGTCGGGGGCAAAACTATGGCTACACCTTC. It specifies CSASRGQNYGYTF.

The chain combines TRBV7-2 with TRBJ2-5; D ambiguous. CDR1 and CDR2 from the germline V gene are SGHTA and FQGNSA. V lost 3 bases, J lost 2 bases, and 10 bases lay in between. This CDR3 has 14 amino acids. DNA for the CDR3: TGTGCCAGCAGCTTTCGGCGGAGTCAAGAGACCCAGTACTTC. As protein: CASSFRRSQETQYF.

This clonotype was recorded many times. This rearrangement joins TRBV6-5 to TRBJ2-2; 7 nucleotides align to TRBD2. The CDR3 length is 16 residues. The ends lost 3 bases at V and 4 bases at J; junction bases unmatched: 8. Per the germline V gene, CDR1 is MNHEY and CDR2 is SVGAGI. CDR3 loop: CASSYDAGEGTGELFF. In nucleotides, the CDR3 is TGTGCCAGCAGTTATGACGCGGGGGAGGGCACCGGGGAGCTGTTTTTT.

This clonotype appeared many times. The chain has TRBV29-1 and TRBJ2-2, with 13 bases identical to TRBD2. CDR3 size: 16 residues. The V gene end was trimmed by 4 bases and the J gene end by 7 bases; junction bases not matched to a gene: 9. Germline lookup yields CDR1 SQVTM and CDR2 ANQGSEA. The DNA of the CDR3 is TGCAGCGTTGCCCTTTCGACTAGCGGGAGGAACGGGGAGCTGTTTTTT. Translating gives CSVALSTSGRNGELFF.

In this sample, this clonotype turned up a few times. This CDR3 fails to terminate in the conserved phenylalanine or tryptophan, so it likely reflects a read error. This chain uses TRBV15 with TRBJ1-3, with D possibly being TRBD1 (6 bases). In germline, CDR1 is LNHNV, CDR2 YYDKDF (reference sequence). V lost 9 bases, J lost 1 base, and 16 bases lay in between. The CDR3 sequence is 15 residues long. CDR3 protein: CATSDPRGSGNTIYL. CDR3 nucleotides: TGTGCCACTTCCGACCCTAGGGGGTCTGGAAACACCATATATCTT.

Many counts were recorded for this clonotype. The V and J genes are TRBV6-1 and TRBJ2-5; D is possibly TRBD1 (6 bases). Trimming cost V 7 bases and J 5 bases, with 20 bases left between them. The germline gives CDR1 MNHNS, CDR2 SASEGT. The CDR3 has 15 residues. Here the CDR3 reads CASTPPGVGRETQYF. The DNA of the CDR3 is TGTGCCAGCACGCCACCAGGGGTCGGTCGGGAGACCCAGTACTTC.

This clonotype was recorded at least ten times. The rearrangement joins TRBV6-1 to TRBJ1-6, with TRBD1 as a possible D gene (6 bases). This CDR3 comprises 15 residues. Germline V gene lookup returns CDR1 MNHNS and CDR2 SASEGT. With 3 bases removed from V and 7 bases from J, the gap between germline ends came to 13 bases. The CDR3, as DNA: TGTGCCAGCAGTGACAGTGACAGGTGGAATTCACCCCTCCACTTT. Translation: CASSDSDRWNSPLHF.

This clonotype was detected many times. This sequence joins TRBV6-4 and TRBJ2-7, with 11 bases fitting TRBD2. Germline trimming cut 5 bases from V and 4 bases from J; bases unmatched to any gene: 13. This CDR3 has 17 amino acids. Germline V gene lookup returns CDR1 MRHNA and CDR2 SNTAGT. The CDR3 DNA reads as TGTGCCAGCAGTCGACTCCAAACCGGGACTAGCGGTTACGAGCAGTACTTC. Its translation: CASSRLQTGTSGYEQYF.

This chain connects TRBV27 to TRBJ1-6; D is unresolved. CDR1 and CDR2 from the germline V gene are MNHEY and SMNVEV (reference sequence). V lost 0 bases and J lost 7, with 4 bases in between. The CDR3 covers 13 residues. CDR3 protein: CASSLSLNSPLHF. For the CDR3, the DNA is TGTGCCAGCAGTTTATCCTTAAATTCACCCCTCCACTTT.

This clonotype was seen many times. The chain is built from TRBV19 and TRBJ1-1, with TRBD1 as a possible D gene (6 bases). Germline V gene lookup returns CDR1 LNHDA and CDR2 SQIVND (reference sequence). The V gene lost 5 bases and the J gene lost 5 bases, with 15 bases spanning the gap. The CDR3 has 14 residues. The CDR3 loop reads CASSGVQGRTEAFF. CDR3 DNA sequence: TGTGCCAGTAGTGGAGTACAGGGTCGGACTGAAGCTTTCTTT.

This clonotype has a count of ten or more. This CDR3 reads CASTAIAGELFF. CDR3 bases: TGCGCCAGCACTGCCATCGCCGGGGAGCTGTTTTTT. The gene calls are TRBV5-1 and TRBJ2-2, with D uncertain. Germline CDR1 SGHRS, CDR2 YFSETQ. The V end was cut by 6 bases, the J end by 6 bases, with 9 bases between. The CDR3 runs 12 residues.

This clonotype was counted many times. The chain couples TRBV7-2 to TRBJ2-5; unclear D gene. Germline V CDR1 and CDR2: SGHTA, FQGNSA. The CDR3 consists of 15 residues. Trimming cost V 1 base and J 2 bases, with 11 bases left between them. This chain's CDR3 is CASSLVLWAQETQYF. The CDR3, as DNA: TGTGCCAGCAGCTTAGTGTTGTGGGCGCAAGAGACCCAGTACTTC.

This clonotype was counted at least ten times. The chain employs TRBV12-3 or TRBV12-4 and TRBJ2-4; possibly TRBD1 or TRBD2 for D (5 bases each). The CDR3 spans 12 residues. The V end lost 6 bases, the J end lost 8 bases, and 11 bases lay between the germline ends. The chain's CDR3 is CASSSQGDIQYF. CDR3 nucleotides: TGTGCCAGCAGCTCCCAGGGAGACATTCAGTACTTC.

This clonotype was recorded many times. V usage is TRBV12-3 or TRBV12-4 and J usage is TRBJ1-5, with 9 nucleotides matching TRBD1. There are 20 residues in the CDR3. V dropped 1 base and J dropped 4; count of bases not matched to a gene: 17. The CDR3: CASSLVGVVGDRGANQPQHF. Here the CDR3 DNA reads TGTGCCAGCAGTTTAGTGGGGGTAGTCGGAGACAGGGGGGCTAATCAGCCCCAGCATTTT.

Concerning this clonotype itself: The CDR3 ends on some other residue instead of the conserved phenylalanine or tryptophan, so this is likely a read error. The chain links TRBV3-1 to TRBJ2-2; TRBD1 matches at 8 bases. CDR1 is LGHDT, CDR2 YNNKEL, per germline (reference sequence). With 0 bases clipped from V and 0 bases from J, the junction kept 12 bases outside the gene matches. The CDR3 has 20 amino acids. CDR3 nucleotide sequence: TGTGCCAGCAGCCAAGATGGGAGGCAGGGGGCAAACCCGAACACCGGGGAGCTGTTTCTT. Residues: CASSQDGRQGANPNTGELFL.